The T cell receptor (beta chain) described here comes from a study of tumor-infiltrating lymphocytes in primary liver carcinoma. Findings and limits, study-wide: Tumor region pairs showed greater overlap than either tumor-adjacent or tumor-blood pairs did. Roughly 7.5-24% of top clones, and no more, occurred in all five tumor regions.

Between the trimmed V and J ends, which lost 3 bases and 5 bases, there was a span of 9 bases. CDR3 length equals 13 residues. Germline V gene data show CDR1 as SGHTA and CDR2 as FQGTGA. Priming with a constant-region primer yielded TCR beta cDNA from about 480 ng total RNA. Investigators got TCR beta libraries out of three nested multiplex PCR rounds, done with slightly modified ARM-PCR. The first two PCR rounds used TRBV1-TRBV30 forward primers with a C-beta reverse primer, 10 to 11 cycles each. TCRdb reprocessed the multiplex PCR reads via MiXCR and lists one record per CDR3 protein. The sample records around 70,000 distinct CDR3 sequences, nearly 70% being singletons. Both RNA and DNA were isolated together from 20-30 mg of bulk tissue that had not been sorted. This clonotype was observed a handful of times. Its specificity is unknown.

Sequencing input: liver tumor tissue from sampling region 4. Described subset: tumor region T4, right-lateral pole. The genes are TRBV7-3 and TRBJ2-3; D uncertain. The receptor's source is a man aged 35 to 55 with primary liver carcinoma and hepatitis B virus infection. The CDR3 sequence: CASSFTKGDTQYF. CDR3 DNA sequence: TGTGCCAGCAGCTTTACAAAAGGAGATACGCAGTATTTT.